The following is a TCR beta chain sequence with its context. What it binds is unknown. Construction of TCR beta libraries was performed using quantitative 5'-RACE with molecular barcodes. MiXCR, run by TCRdb on the 5' RACE reads, gives a single entry per CDR3 protein. The sample lists 350,000 to 550,000 distinct CDR3 sequences; 25% to 30% were seen once. The source of the sample is a study of CD8 T cells in ankylosing spondylitis. Study-wide results and caveats: Researchers reportedly found disease-linked clones significantly enriched in matched ankylosing spondylitis synovial fluid. The disease-linked clones had a CD8+ phenotype and low blood frequencies. Some motif variants were previously reported in reactive arthritis synovial fluid and blood. In ankylosing spondylitis blood, a motif of roughly 8 highly homologous TCR beta variants appeared characteristic.

The sequencing input was blood, either unsorted or a sorted T cell fraction (not recorded which). The clonotype originates from a male donor with ankylosing spondylitis.

The CDR3 nucleotides are TGCAGCGTCTTGGAAGGATATAATTCACCCCTCCACTTT. It yields the protein CSVLEGYNSPLHF. This chain connects TRBV29-1 to TRBJ1-6, with unresolved D. Germline V CDR1 and CDR2: SQVTM, ANQGSEA. There are 13 residues in the CDR3. V was trimmed by 6 bases and J by 4 bases, leaving 10 bases between them.